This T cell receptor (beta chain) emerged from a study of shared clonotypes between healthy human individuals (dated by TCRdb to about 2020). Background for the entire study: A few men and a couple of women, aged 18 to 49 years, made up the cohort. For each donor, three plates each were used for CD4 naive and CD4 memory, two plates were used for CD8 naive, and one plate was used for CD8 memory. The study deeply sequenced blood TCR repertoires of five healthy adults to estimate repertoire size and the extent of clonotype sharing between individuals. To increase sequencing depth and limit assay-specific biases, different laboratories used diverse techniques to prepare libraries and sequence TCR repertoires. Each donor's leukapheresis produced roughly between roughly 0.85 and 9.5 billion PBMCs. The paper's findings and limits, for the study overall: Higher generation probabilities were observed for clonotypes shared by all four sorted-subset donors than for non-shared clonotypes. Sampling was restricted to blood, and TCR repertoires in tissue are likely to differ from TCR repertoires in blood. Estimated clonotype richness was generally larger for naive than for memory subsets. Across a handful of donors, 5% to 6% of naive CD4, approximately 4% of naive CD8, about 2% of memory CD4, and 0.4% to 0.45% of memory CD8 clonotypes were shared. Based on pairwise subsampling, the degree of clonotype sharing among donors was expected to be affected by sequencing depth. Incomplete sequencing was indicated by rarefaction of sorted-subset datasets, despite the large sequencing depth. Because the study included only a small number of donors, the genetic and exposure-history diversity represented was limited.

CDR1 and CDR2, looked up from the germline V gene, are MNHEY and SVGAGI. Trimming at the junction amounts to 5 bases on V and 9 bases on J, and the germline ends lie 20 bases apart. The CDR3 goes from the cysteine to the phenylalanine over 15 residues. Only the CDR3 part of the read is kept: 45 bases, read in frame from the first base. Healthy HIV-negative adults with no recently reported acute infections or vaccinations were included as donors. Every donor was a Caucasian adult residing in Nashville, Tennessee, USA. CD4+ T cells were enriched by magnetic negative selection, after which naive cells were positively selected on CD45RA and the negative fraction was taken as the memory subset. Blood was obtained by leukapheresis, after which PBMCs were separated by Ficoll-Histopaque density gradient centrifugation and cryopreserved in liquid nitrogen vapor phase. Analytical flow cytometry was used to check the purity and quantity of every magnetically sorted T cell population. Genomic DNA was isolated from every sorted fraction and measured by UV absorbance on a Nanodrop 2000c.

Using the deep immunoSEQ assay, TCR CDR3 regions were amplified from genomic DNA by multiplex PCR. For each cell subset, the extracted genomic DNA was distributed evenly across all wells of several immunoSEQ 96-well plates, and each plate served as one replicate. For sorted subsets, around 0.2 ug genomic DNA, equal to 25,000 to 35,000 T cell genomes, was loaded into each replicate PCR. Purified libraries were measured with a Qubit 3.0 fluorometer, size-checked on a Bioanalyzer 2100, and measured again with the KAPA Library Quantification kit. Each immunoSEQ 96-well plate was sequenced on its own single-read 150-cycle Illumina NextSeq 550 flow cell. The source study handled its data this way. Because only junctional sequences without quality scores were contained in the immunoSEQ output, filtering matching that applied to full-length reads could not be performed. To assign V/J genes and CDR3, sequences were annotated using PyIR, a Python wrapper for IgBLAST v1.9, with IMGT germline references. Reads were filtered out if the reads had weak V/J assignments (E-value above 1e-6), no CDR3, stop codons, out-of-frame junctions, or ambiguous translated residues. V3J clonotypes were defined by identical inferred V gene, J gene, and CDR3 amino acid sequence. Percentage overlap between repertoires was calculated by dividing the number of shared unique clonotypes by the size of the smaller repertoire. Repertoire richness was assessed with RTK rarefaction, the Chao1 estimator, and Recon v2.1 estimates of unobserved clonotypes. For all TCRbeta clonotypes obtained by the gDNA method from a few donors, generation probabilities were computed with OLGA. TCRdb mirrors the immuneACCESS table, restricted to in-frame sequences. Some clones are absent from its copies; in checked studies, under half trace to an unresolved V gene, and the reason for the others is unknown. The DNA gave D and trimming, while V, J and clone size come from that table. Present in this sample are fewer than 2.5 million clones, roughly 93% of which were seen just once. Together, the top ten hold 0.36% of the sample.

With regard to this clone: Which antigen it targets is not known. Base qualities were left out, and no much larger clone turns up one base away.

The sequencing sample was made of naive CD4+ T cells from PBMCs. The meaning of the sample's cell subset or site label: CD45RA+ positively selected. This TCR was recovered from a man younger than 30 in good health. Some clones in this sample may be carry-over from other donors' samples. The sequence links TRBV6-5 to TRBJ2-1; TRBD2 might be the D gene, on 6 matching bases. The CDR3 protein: CASSTSGRPITEQFF. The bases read TGTGCCAGCAGTACAAGCGGGCGCCCGATAACTGAGCAGTTCTTC.